The 6 T cell receptor beta chains listed next were all sequenced from one sample in a study of beta chain features in type 1 diabetes. Reverse transcribing all isolated RNA meant expressed TCRB transcripts were sequenced. Produced via immunoSEQ multiplex PCR; TCRdb's table is partial and in-frame only. The sample carries under 950,000 clones, 15% to 20% recorded once. Sequencing was carried out using naive CD4+ T cells from blood. These receptors were collected from a woman between 18 and 29 years old in good health.

This sequence joins TRBV9 and TRBJ2-5; D unclear. Germline V gene sequence: CDR1 SGDLS, CDR2 YYNGEE. The CDR3 has 15 amino acids. V was clipped by 4 bases and J by 1 base, with 14 bases between them. Here the CDR3 reads CASSRTAWGQETQYF. The CDR3 DNA is TGTGCCAGCAGCAGGACGGCGTGGGGCCAAGAGACCCAGTACTTC.

The V and J genes are TRBV4-1 and TRBJ2-1; TRBD1 matches at 7 bases. Germline CDR1 is MGHRA and CDR2 is YSYEKL. The CDR3 totals 13 residues. V dropped 3 bases and J dropped 7; count of bases not matched to a gene: 3. In nucleotides, the CDR3 is TGCGCCAGCAGCCACCAGGGGGTTAATGAGCAGTTCTTC. Translated, it gives CASSHQGVNEQFF.

This clone was picked up a small number of times. The V and J genes are TRBV29-1 and TRBJ2-1; 7 nucleotides agree with TRBD2. In germline, CDR1 is SQVTM, CDR2 ANQGSEA. J gave up 7 bases and V 4 bases, and 10 bases lay outside the gene matches. The length of the CDR3 is 14 residues. The CDR3: CSVGTRMSMNEQFF. CDR3 DNA: TGCAGCGTTGGGACTAGAATGAGTATGAATGAGCAGTTCTTC.

The V gene is TRBV27, the J gene TRBJ2-3; D gene ambiguous. The germline gives CDR1 MNHEY, CDR2 SMNVEV (reference sequence). This CDR3 spans 14 amino acids. Trimming shortened V by 5 bases and J by 1 base, and 10 bases separated the two germline ends. CDR3 sequence reads: CASSPLLGTDTQYF. In DNA form, the CDR3 reads TGTGCCAGCAGTCCGCTCCTGGGCACAGATACGCAGTATTTT.

The table lists this clone with a few counts. J is TRBJ1-1 and V is TRBV10-3; D is perhaps TRBD1 (5 bases). The length of the CDR3 is 14 residues. Germline V gene lookup returns CDR1 ENHRY and CDR2 SYGVKD. Between the trimmed V and J ends, which lost 6 bases and 1 base, there was a span of 12 bases. CDR3 bases: TGTGCCATCAGAAGGGGCAGGACGAACACTGAAGCTTTCTTT. It encodes CAIRRGRTNTEAFF.

This clone was observed a handful of times. V gene TRBV9 combines with J gene TRBJ2-5; 9 bases line up with TRBD2. Trimming took 4 bases from V and 4 from J; bases not matched to a gene: 2. CDR3 length equals 13 residues. Germline V CDR1 and CDR2: SGDLS, YYNGEE. The chain's CDR3 is CASSLLAGETQYF. The CDR3 region has the DNA TGTGCCAGCAGCTTACTAGCGGGAGAGACCCAGTACTTC.